A single sample is the source of the 15 T cell receptor beta chains below, sequenced in a study of blood T cell repertoires in COVID-19 (dated by TCRdb to the early 2020s). The library was generated by the immunoSEQ multiplex PCR assay. TCRdb mirrors the immuneACCESS table, restricted to in-frame sequences. Some clones are absent from its copies; in checked studies, under half trace to an unresolved V gene, and the reason for the others is unknown. Here the sample has about 150,000 clones; 84% occur a single time. The top ten constitute around 7.7% of the sample. Sequenced sample: PBMCs or T cells enriched from blood (not recorded which). The receptors shown here come from a man aged 50-60 years who had recovered from COVID-19.

This chain uses TRBV6-5 with TRBJ2-1, with 9 bases identical to TRBD1. After removal of 10 bases from V and 10 bases from J, the junction contained 11 bases not matched to a gene. The CDR3 covers 13 residues. Germline V gene data show CDR1 as MNHEY and CDR2 as SVGAGI. For the CDR3, the DNA is TGTGCCATAATCCGGGACAGGGTTCACGAGCAGTTCTTC. Translating gives CAIIRDRVHEQFF.

The chain employs TRBV7-9 and TRBJ2-6, with 9 positions matching TRBD1. The trim removed 5 bases at V and 1 base at J, leaving 12 bases unmatched. From germline, CDR1 is SEHNR and CDR2 FQNEAQ (reference sequence). CDR3 length: 19 residues. The CDR3 sequence: CASSLYRDRVNSGANVLTF. CDR3 bases: TGTGCCAGCAGCCTGTACAGGGACAGGGTAAATTCTGGGGCCAACGTCCTGACTTTC.

The chain is built from TRBV6-5 and TRBJ1-2; D is perhaps TRBD1 (5 bases). V lost 2 bases, J lost 4 bases, and 8 bases lay in between. Looked up from germline, CDR1 is MNHEY and CDR2 is SVGAGI. This CDR3 has 13 residues. The CDR3 spells CASSYAGGYGYTF. The CDR3, as DNA: TGTGCCAGCAGTTACGCGGGGGGCTATGGCTACACCTTC.

The chain recombines TRBV5-1 with TRBJ1-1; 9 bases line up with TRBD1. The CDR3 is 15 amino acids. Germline V gene lookup returns CDR1 SGHRS and CDR2 YFSETQ. Trimming removed 5 bases from V and 3 bases from J; junction bases left unmatched: 8. The CDR3 bases are TGCGCCAGCAGAATAGCCGGGACAGGGCACACTGAAGCTTTCTTT. This sequence encodes CASRIAGTGHTEAFF. The whole variable domain, filled in from reference TRBV5-1 and TRBJ1-1, reads KAGVTQTPRYLIKTRGQQVTLSCSPISGHRSVSWYQQTPGQGLQFLFEYFSETQRNKGNFPGRFSGRQFSNSRSEMNVSTLELGDSALYLCASRIAGTGHTEAFFGQGTRLTVV.

The chain uses TRBV21-1 and TRBJ2-2; TRBD2, the D gene given by the table, was not confirmed from the DNA. TRBV21-1 corresponds to a pseudogene. This CDR3 region has 14 residues. Here the CDR3 reads CASSKRPGTGELFF. The DNA of the CDR3 is TGTGCCAGCAGCAAAAGGCCGGGCACCGGGGAGCTGTTTTTT.

This chain joins TRBV16 and TRBJ1-1, with a possible D match to TRBD1 (6 bases). This CDR3 is 14 amino acids long. Per germline, CDR1 KGHSY and CDR2 FQNENV. V was shortened by 2 bases and J by 4 bases, with 11 bases between the two germline ends. The CDR3 reads CASSQGVGGTEAFF. CDR3 coding DNA: TGTGCCAGCAGCCAAGGGGTAGGGGGCACTGAAGCTTTCTTT. Drawing the rest from reference TRBV16 and TRBJ1-1, the complete variable domain is GEEVAQTPKHLVRGEGQKAKLYCAPIKGHSYVFWYQQVLKNEFKFLISFQNENVFDETGMPKERFSAKCLPNSPCSLEIQATKLEDSAVYFCASSQGVGGTEAFFGQGTRLTVV.

This clone was seen only a few times. This sequence joins TRBV6-5 and TRBJ1-5; 7 bases align to TRBD1. The germline CDR1 and CDR2 sequences are MNHEY and SVGAGI. This CDR3 comprises 13 residues. Trimming took 10 bases from V and 6 from J; bases not matched to a gene: 9. The CDR3 DNA sequence: TGTGCCACTGCGCGAGACAGGGTTCAGCCCCAGCATTTT. Its translation: CATARDRVQPQHF.

The chain recombines TRBV5-6 with TRBJ2-7; 10 bases fit TRBD1. Trimming took 7 bases from V and 1 from J; bases not matched to a gene: 8. The germline V gene has CDR1 SGHDT and CDR2 YYEEEE. CDR3 length: 15 residues. For the CDR3, the DNA is TGTGCCAGCTTGCGGACAGGGGGGAATTCCTACGAGCAGTACTTC. It codes for CASLRTGGNSYEQYF.

This rearrangement joins TRBV12-3 or TRBV12-4 to TRBJ1-2; D gene unclear. The CDR3 covers 13 residues. The V gene lost 3 bases and the J gene lost 1 base, with 6 bases spanning the gap. The CDR3 nucleotides read TGTGCCAGCAGTTTCAGCGGTAACTATGGCTACACCTTC. It specifies CASSFSGNYGYTF.

This chain uses TRBV7-9 with TRBJ1-5; 9 bases are shared with TRBD1. The CDR3 length is 16 residues. Germline V gene lookup returns CDR1 SEHNR and CDR2 FQNEAQ (reference sequence). V trimming: 4 bases; J trimming: 2 bases; junction bases outside the gene matches: 6. CDR3 in amino acids: CASSSGTGYGNQPQHF. CDR3 DNA: TGTGCCAGCAGCTCCGGGACAGGGTACGGCAATCAGCCCCAGCATTTT.

The table lists this clone with a few counts. This sequence joins TRBV5-5 and TRBJ1-2; D not resolved. The CDR3 runs 14 residues. Between the trimmed V and J ends, which lost 0 bases and 0 bases, there was a span of 6 bases. Germline CDR1 is SGHKS and CDR2 is YYEKEE (reference sequence). This chain's CDR3 is CASSLVQANYGYTF. CDR3 in DNA: TGTGCCAGCAGCTTGGTTCAGGCTAACTATGGCTACACCTTC.

In this sample, this clone turned up once. This sequence joins TRBV18 and TRBJ1-1, with D hard to call. Trimming left V 1 base short and J 0 bases short, with 12 bases between. Germline V CDR1 and CDR2: KGHSH, LQKENI. This CDR3 is built from 16 residues. CDR3 nucleotide sequence: TGTGCCAGCTCACCACTCGGACCGACTATGAACACTGAAGCTTTCTTT. Its protein is CASSPLGPTMNTEAFF. Variable domain in full (rest from reference TRBV18 and TRBJ1-1): NAGVMQNPRHLVRRRGQEARLRCSPMKGHSHVYWYRQLPEEGLKFMVYLQKENIIDESGMPKERFSAEFPKEGPSILRIQQVVRGDSAAYFCASSPLGPTMNTEAFFGQGTRLTVV.

The gene calls are TRBV21-1 and TRBJ2-7; the D call in the table, TRBD1, was not verified against the DNA. TRBV21-1 is described as a pseudogene. This CDR3 comprises 15 residues. CDR3 nucleotides: TGTGCCAGCAGCAAACGACGGACAGGGTTCCTCGAGCAGTACTTC. Protein: CASSKRRTGFLEQYF.

The rearrangement uses TRBV7-2 and TRBJ2-2; D is unresolved. Germline values: CDR1 SGHTA, CDR2 FQGNSA. V shed 1 base and J shed 6 bases, with 6 bases lying between them. CDR3 size: 13 residues. In nucleotides, the CDR3 is TGTGCCAGCAGCTTAGAGTACTCCGGGGAGCTGTTTTTT. Translating gives CASSLEYSGELFF.

The chain carries TRBV2 and TRBJ2-3; D remains unclear. From germline, CDR1 is SNHLY and CDR2 FYNNEI. Trimming took off 2 bases at V and 6 bases at J, with 9 bases between the two ends. The CDR3 consists of 13 residues. The chain's CDR3 is CASSEYLVDTQYF. The CDR3 coding sequence is TGTGCCAGCAGTGAATACCTAGTCGATACGCAGTATTTT. Based on the CDR3 plus reference TRBV2 and TRBJ2-3, the full variable domain is EPEVTQTPSHQVTQMGQEVILRCVPISNHLYFYWYRQILGQKVEFLVSFYNNEISEKSEIFDDQFSVERPDGSNFTLKIRSTKLEDSAMYFCASSEYLVDTQYFGPGTRLTVL.